This TCR beta chain appears in the sequencing data of a study of PD-L1 blockade in urothelial cancer. Study background: In the patient group, about 90% of the roughly 29 were males with bladder-origin urothelial cancer. The analyses of blood took place 3 weeks (second dose) and 6 weeks after treatment start.

Templates that were synthetic TCR analogs were spiked into each PCR. Assay: immunoSEQ multiplex PCR; the TCRdb copy retains only in-frame clones and omits some. The table records tens of thousands of clones, about 68% of them present only once. Regarding time point: pretreatment peripheral blood. All patients handed over anywhere from 1 to 8 samples, pretreatment and on-treatment. V lost 3 bases to trimming and J lost 0 bases, with 15 bases between them. Germline values: CDR1 SGHNT, CDR2 YYREEE (reference sequence). The CDR3 sequence is 16 residues long. The material was PBMCs, obtained around atezolizumab (anti-PD-L1) treatment. The origin of this receptor is a man aged 65-85 years with urothelial cancer. This chain joins TRBV5-4 and TRBJ1-1, with D possibly TRBD1 on 6 matching bases. The CDR3 nucleotides are TGTGCCAGCAGCTCCCCCTTCGGACAGATGAACACTGAAGCTTTCTTT. Translating it yields CASSSPFGQMNTEAFF.